The present TCR beta chain was sequenced within a study of T cell responses to AZD1222 COVID-19 vaccine. Study results and caveats: Sampled repertoires all dated from after the peak T cell response. Females outnumbered males among donors, who were mostly white British; clonal diversity was possibly underestimated. Across spike, vaccine-associated CD4 TCRs were found, dominant at 160-218 and 743-854.

The method was immunoSEQ multiplex PCR; TCRdb's version includes in-frame clones alone and lacks a portion of them. Seen here are 85,000 to 90,000 clones, more than 75% observed once, and the top ten hold less than 5.5%. V lost 2 bases to trimming and J lost 0 bases, with 5 bases between them. CDR1 is KGHSH, CDR2 LQKENI, per germline. The CDR3 length is 14 residues. This clone is a singleton in its sample. Its antigen remains unknown. The chain is built from TRBV18 and TRBJ2-4; D gene uncertain. The material sequenced was peripheral blood, taken on day 0 of MenACWY control vaccination. This TCR was recovered from an adult in good health. The CDR3 loop reads CASSPDIAKNIQYF. In nucleotides, the CDR3 is TGTGCCAGCTCACCAGACATAGCCAAAAACATTCAGTACTTC. The variable domain in full, with the rest retrieved from reference TRBV18 and TRBJ2-4, is NAGVMQNPRHLVRRRGQEARLRCSPMKGHSHVYWYRQLPEEGLKFMVYLQKENIIDESGMPKERFSAEFPKEGPSILRIQQVVRGDSAAYFCASSPDIAKNIQYFGAGTRLSVL.